This T cell receptor (beta chain) was obtained from a study of blood T cells in healthy people across ages. This CDR3 is 12 amino acids long. V lost 0 bases and J lost 10, with 10 bases in between. In germline, CDR1 is SGHRS, CDR2 YFSETQ. A note on this clonotype: The antigen is undetermined.

Together with a sample-barcoded 5' primer, a J-beta primer mix was included in a second PCR lasting roughly 6 to 12 cycles. TCRdb used MiXCR to reprocess the 5' RACE reads, holding one entry per CDR3 protein. The repertoire holds hundreds of thousands of distinct CDR3 sequences, with around 21% as singletons. Study-level results: With unsorted PBMCs, a conclusive comparison of naive versus antigen-experienced cells was not possible.

Researchers report isolating at least 6 million PBMCs per sample. The sequenced sample consisted of blood. This TCR was sampled from a man aged 70 or older in good health. This chain links TRBV5-1 with TRBJ1-1, with D uncertain. DNA of the CDR3: TGCGCCAGCAGCTTGGCCGGGTTAGGAGCTTTCTTT. Translating it yields CASSLAGLGAFF.